The 18 T cell receptor beta chains below all came from one sample that was sequenced in a study of blood T cells in healthy people across ages. Primed by a sample-barcoded 5' primer and a J-beta primer mix, a second PCR proceeded for about 7 to 11 cycles. TCRdb reprocessed the 5' RACE reads via MiXCR and lists one record per CDR3 protein. The table shows about 2 million distinct CDR3 sequences, with roughly 50% occurring only once. Material for sequencing was blood. Every receptor here comes from a woman between 35 and 50 years old in good health.

With respect to this clonotype: A read error may be the cause here, since a much bigger clone is one base away. J is TRBJ2-5 and V is TRBV29-1; tentatively, D is TRBD1 (7 bases). Trimming removed 0 bases from V and 11 bases from J, with 31 bases in between. The germline gives CDR1 SQVTM, CDR2 ANQGSEA. The CDR3 contains 18 residues. CDR3 DNA sequence: TGCAGCGTTGAAGATAGGCCTCCCGGGGGCCACAGGGGTAATGAGCAGTACTTC. Translation gives CSVEDRPPGGHRGNEQYF. The variable domain in full, completed from reference TRBV29-1 and TRBJ2-5, reads SAVISQKPSRDICQRGTSLTIQCQVDSQVTMMFWYRQQPGQSLTLIATANQGSEATYESGFVIDKFPISRPNLTFSTLTVSNMSPEDSSIYLCSVEDRPPGGHRGNEQYFGPGTRLLVL.

This sequence joins TRBV4-2 and TRBJ1-5; possible D gene TRBD1, 6 bases. The CDR3 is 16 amino acids. Germline loops: CDR1 LGHNA, CDR2 YNFKEQ. V lost 0 bases and J 6 bases, leaving 15 bases between the germline ends. The CDR3: CASSQEGQGGSQPQHF. The CDR3 coding sequence is TGTGCCAGCAGCCAAGAGGGGCAAGGGGGTAGTCAGCCCCAGCATTTT.

This rearrangement joins TRBV10-3 to TRBJ2-5, with 10 bases matching TRBD2. Germline values: CDR1 ENHRY, CDR2 SYGVKD. J gave up 2 bases and V 0 bases, and 6 bases lay outside the gene matches. This CDR3 has 17 amino acids. The CDR3 here is CAISESASGGGQETQYF. In DNA form, the CDR3 reads TGTGCCATCAGTGAGTCGGCTAGCGGGGGAGGGCAAGAGACCCAGTACTTC.

A remark on this clonotype: At one boundary the junction diverges from the germline segment, which might be a read error. This sequence joins TRBV9 and TRBJ1-4; 9 positions agree with TRBD1. Germline V CDR1 and CDR2: SGDLS, YYNGEE. The CDR3 loop spans 11 amino acids. Written as DNA, the CDR3 is TGTGCCCGCAGCCGGGGACAGGGTCTGTTTTTT. It is translated as CARSRGQGLFF.

This chain links TRBV20-1 with TRBJ2-1, with no clear D. Germline V gives CDR1 DFQATT, CDR2 SNEGSKA (reference sequence). The V gene lost 3 bases and the J gene lost 7 bases, with 10 bases spanning the gap. The CDR3 has 12 amino acids. CDR3 DNA: TGCAGTGCTAGTGGGCTCCAAAATGAGCAGTTCTTC. This sequence encodes CSASGLQNEQFF.

About this clonotype itself: An end of the junction does not agree with germline; a read error may underlie this. This chain uses TRBV10-3 with TRBJ2-3, with 7 bases lining up with TRBD2. Per germline, CDR1 ENHRY and CDR2 SYGVKD. The CDR3 runs to 15 residues. The CDR3 is CVISGSGGSTDTQYF. CDR3 nucleotides: TGTGTCATCAGCGGGTCGGGGGGTAGCACAGATACGCAGTATTTT.

This clonotype was counted many times. This chain uses TRBV7-2 with TRBJ1-2, with 7 bases fitting TRBD1. V was pared by 4 bases and J by 3 bases, with 2 bases of the junction left unmatched. Per the germline V gene, CDR1 is SGHTA and CDR2 is FQGNSA. The CDR3 loop spans 13 amino acids. The CDR3 DNA follows: TGTGCCAGCAGCTACGACAGGGACTATGGCTACACCTTC. Translated: CASSYDRDYGYTF.

This sequence joins TRBV2 and TRBJ2-3; D is possibly TRBD2 (5 bases). This CDR3 is built from 14 residues. Trimming removed 8 bases at V and 1 base at J, with 13 bases between. CDR1 SNHLY and CDR2 FYNNEI come from the germline V gene. CDR3 protein: CASSGRGGTDTQYF. In nucleotides, the CDR3 is TGTGCCAGCTCAGGACGGGGAGGCACAGATACGCAGTATTTT.

The V gene is TRBV9, the J gene TRBJ2-7; 15 bases fit TRBD2. There are 16 residues in the CDR3. J was trimmed by 7 bases and V by 3 bases; bases with no gene match: 8. CDR1 is SGDLS and CDR2 is YYNGEE in the germline V gene. CDR3 DNA: TGTGCCAGCAGCGCCGGACTAGCGGGGGGGCAGTGTGAGCAGTACTTC. Translation gives CASSAGLAGGQCEQYF.

V is TRBV5-6 and J is TRBJ2-7; a weak D match, TRBD1 (6 bases). The germline gives CDR1 SGHDT, CDR2 YYEEEE. V gave up 0 bases and J gave up 10 bases, with 23 bases separating them. The CDR3 runs 16 residues. CDR3 amino acids: CASSLVGDTSLRGQYF. In DNA, the CDR3 is TGTGCCAGCAGCTTGGTTGGGGACACCTCGCTACGAGGACAGTACTTC.

This clonotype appeared a few times. This chain uses TRBV7-9 with TRBJ2-7, with a tentative D call TRBD1 (5 bases). The CDR3 runs 15 residues. Germline CDR1 is SEHNR and CDR2 is FQNEAQ (reference sequence). The V end lost 5 bases, the J end lost 2 bases, and 16 bases lay between the germline ends. The DNA for the CDR3 is TGTGCCAGCAGCCGCCTAACAGGCAAAACCTACGAGCAGTACTTC. Its translation: CASSRLTGKTYEQYF. Filled out from reference TRBV7-9 and TRBJ2-7, the complete variable domain reads DTGVSQNPRHKITKRGQNVTFRCDPISEHNRLYWYRQTLGQGPEFLTYFQNEAQLEKSRLLSDRFSAERPKGSFSTLEIQRTEQGDSAMYLCASSRLTGKTYEQYFGPGTRLTVT.

This chain connects TRBV3-1 to TRBJ2-5; D might be TRBD2 (5 bases). The germline V and J ends were trimmed by 3 bases and 2 bases, with 16 bases remaining between them. In germline, CDR1 is LGHDT, CDR2 YNNKEL (reference sequence). This CDR3 has 16 residues. The CDR3 DNA follows: TGTGCCAGCAGCCACCCCAGGAATAGCGAACAAGAGACCCAGTACTTC. The encoded protein is CASSHPRNSEQETQYF.

J is TRBJ2-1 and V is TRBV7-2, with a possible D match to TRBD1 (5 bases). Germline assignment: CDR1 SGHTA and CDR2 FQGNSA. V lost 4 bases to trimming and J lost 12 bases, with 19 bases between them. This CDR3 is built from 14 residues. CDR3 sequence reads: CASSSFGAANGQFF. CDR3 in DNA: TGTGCCAGCAGCTCTTTTGGGGCGGCCAACGGGCAGTTCTTC. The full variable domain, with the rest looked up from reference TRBV7-2 and TRBJ2-1, is GAGVSQSPSNKVTEKGKDVELRCDPISGHTALYWYRQSLGQGLEFLIYFQGNSAPDKSGLPSDRFSAERTGGSVSTLTIQRTQQEDSAVYLCASSSFGAANGQFFGPGTRLTVL.

This clonotype appeared a few times. This sequence joins TRBV6-6 and TRBJ2-5; the match to TRBD2 covers 8 bases. The CDR3 is made up of 16 amino acids. CDR1 is MNHNY and CDR2 is SVGAGI in the germline V gene (reference sequence). The J segment lost 0 bases and the V segment lost 8 bases, leaving 11 bases of the junction unmatched. The DNA of the CDR3 is TGTGCCAGCCTGCGAAGGGCTAGCGGGTACCAAGAGACCCAGTACTTC. Its translation is CASLRRASGYQETQYF.

As concerns this clonotype: Possible read error: a much larger clone is one base away. The CDR3 loop reads CASSRPAGGGTYNEQYF. CDR3 DNA: TGTGCCAGCAGCCGCCCTGCTGGCGGGGGGACCTACAATGAGCAGTACTTC. V usage is TRBV7-2 and J usage is TRBJ2-1; 8 bases match TRBD2. The J call may be mistaken, given a closer DNA end match to TRBJ2-7. The CDR3 sequence is 17 residues long. The V gene's germline CDR1 is SGHTA and CDR2 FQGNSA.

The chain employs TRBV4-2 and TRBJ2-7, with D possibly matching TRBD2 (6 bases). The CDR3 consists of 15 residues. Germline assignment: CDR1 LGHNA and CDR2 YNFKEQ. V lost 3 bases and J lost 4, with 16 bases in between. Written as DNA, the CDR3 is TGTGCCAGCAGCCAGGGCGGGGAGAGGGAGTACGAGCAGTACTTC. Translation gives CASSQGGEREYEQYF.

This chain connects TRBV29-1 to TRBJ2-4; the match to TRBD1 covers 8 bases. J was trimmed by 0 bases and V by 4 bases; bases with no gene match: 17. CDR1 is SQVTM and CDR2 is ANQGSEA in the germline V gene. CDR3 size: 19 residues. CDR3 in DNA: TGCAGCGTTGGGAATTTGCCCGGACAGGGTGGCCTAGCCAAAAACATTCAGTACTTC. It yields the protein CSVGNLPGQGGLAKNIQYF.

The rearrangement joins TRBV5-1 to TRBJ2-1, with D tentatively TRBD2 (6 bases). CDR1 is SGHRS, CDR2 YFSETQ, per germline. The V gene lost 0 bases and the J gene lost 4 bases, with 14 bases spanning the gap. The CDR3 has 16 residues. CDR3 amino acids: CASSLAALAQYNEQFF. The CDR3 DNA is TGCGCCAGCAGCTTGGCGGCACTAGCACAATACAATGAGCAGTTCTTC.